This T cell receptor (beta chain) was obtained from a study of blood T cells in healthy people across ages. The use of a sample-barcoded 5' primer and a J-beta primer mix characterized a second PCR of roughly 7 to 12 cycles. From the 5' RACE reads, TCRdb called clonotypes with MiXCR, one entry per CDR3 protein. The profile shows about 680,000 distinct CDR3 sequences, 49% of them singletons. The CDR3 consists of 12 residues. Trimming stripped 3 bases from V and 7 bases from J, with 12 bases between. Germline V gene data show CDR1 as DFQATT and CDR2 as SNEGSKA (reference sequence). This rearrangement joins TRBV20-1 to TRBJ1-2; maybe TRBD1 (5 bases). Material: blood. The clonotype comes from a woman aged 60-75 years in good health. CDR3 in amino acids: CSASQGGCGYTF. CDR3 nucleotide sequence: TGCAGTGCTAGTCAGGGTGGCTGTGGCTACACCTTC.